The 17 T cell receptor beta chains listed next were all sequenced from one sample in a study of cytomegalovirus exposure and HLA in healthy donors. The study ran its PCR with 60 Vbeta and 13 Jbeta primers. TCRdb keeps only in-frame clones here, not all; method: immunoSEQ multiplex PCR. Of around 120,000 clones listed, roughly 69% are singletons. Material for sequencing was PBMCs. The receptors were gathered from a man aged 45 to 65 in good health and CMV-seropositive.

V gene TRBV30 combines with J gene TRBJ2-7, with a possible D match to TRBD1 (8 bases). The CDR3 covers 16 residues. CDR1 GTSNPN and CDR2 SVGIG come from the germline V gene (reference sequence). The V and J ends lost 0 bases and 7 bases respectively, with 22 bases between them. The CDR3 DNA sequence: TGTGCCTGGAGTGTACTGGGGGGGACAGGCTCGGGGGAGCAGTACTTC. This encodes CAWSVLGGTGSGEQYF.

The table lists this clone with a few counts. The V gene is TRBV9, the J gene TRBJ1-3, with D hard to call. The germline V gene encodes CDR1 SGDLS and CDR2 YYNGEE. The CDR3 spans 13 residues. V lost 2 bases and J 9 bases, leaving 12 bases between the germline ends. CDR3 sequence: CASSVSTGGTIYF. The CDR3 DNA follows: TGTGCCAGCAGCGTCTCAACCGGAGGCACCATATATTTT. Looking up the rest from reference TRBV9 and TRBJ1-3 gives the full variable domain: DSGVTQTPKHLITATGQRVTLRCSPRSGDLSVYWYQQSLDQGLQFLIQYYNGEERAKGNILERFSAQQFPDLHSELNLSSLELGDSALYFCASSVSTGGTIYFGEGSWLTVV.

The chain employs TRBV28 and TRBJ1-2; TRBD1 agrees at 7 bases. Germline assignment: CDR1 MDHEN and CDR2 SYDVKM. J lost 5 bases, V lost 4 bases, and 13 bases had no gene match. The CDR3 consists of 16 residues. This CDR3 is CASSSGGTESPYGYTF. The CDR3 nucleotides are TGTGCCAGCAGTTCAGGGGGGACAGAGAGTCCGTATGGCTACACCTTC.

The chain joins TRBV2 to TRBJ1-2; possibly TRBD1 for D (5 bases). The CDR3 contains 13 residues. Trimming shortened V by 2 bases and J by 4 bases, and 8 bases separated the two germline ends. Germline V lookup: CDR1 SNHLY, CDR2 FYNNEI. CDR3 nucleotide sequence: TGTGCCAGCAGTGAAATGCAGGGCTATGGCTACACCTTC. This codes for CASSEMQGYGYTF.

V usage is TRBV13 and J usage is TRBJ2-2; 7 nucleotides align to TRBD2. V was clipped by 5 bases and J by 4 bases; unmatched bases: 10. This CDR3 has 16 amino acids. Germline V CDR1 and CDR2: PRHDT, FYEKMQ (reference sequence). CDR3 coding DNA: TGTGCCAGCAGCCCTCGGGGCGGGGGAGCCACCGGGGAGCTGTTTTTT. It specifies CASSPRGGGATGELFF. Full variable domain (outside the CDR3, taken from reference TRBV13 and TRBJ2-2): AAGVIQSPRHLIKEKRETATLKCYPIPRHDTVYWYQQGPGQDPQFLISFYEKMQSDKGSIPDRFSAQQFSDYHSELNMSSLELGDSALYFCASSPRGGGATGELFFGEGSRLTVL.

The chain employs TRBV5-1 and TRBJ2-3, with 8 nucleotides matching TRBD2. CDR1 and CDR2 from the germline V gene are SGHRS and YFSETQ. CDR3 size: 14 residues. V was pared by 0 bases and J by 6 bases, with 3 bases of the junction left unmatched. As DNA, the CDR3 is TGCGCCAGCAGCTTGGAAACTAGCGGCGATACGCAGTATTTT. Protein: CASSLETSGDTQYF.

The DNA for the CDR3 is TGCGCCAGCAGCCAAAAAGGAGGGACAGGGGGCGGTTATGGCTACACCTTC. Amino acids: CASSQKGGTGGGYGYTF. J is TRBJ1-2 and V is TRBV4-1; 12 nucleotides line up with TRBD1. J gave up 5 bases and V 2 bases, and 9 bases lay outside the gene matches. The V gene's germline CDR1 is MGHRA and CDR2 YSYEKL. This CDR3 is 17 amino acids long.

The CDR3 here is CATTSGGADEQFF. The CDR3 bases are TGTGCCACCACTAGCGGGGGGGCCGATGAGCAGTTCTTC. The chain couples TRBV6-6 to TRBJ2-1, with 13 bases that match TRBD2. J lost 8 bases, V lost 10 bases, and 5 bases had no gene match. From germline, CDR1 is MNHNY and CDR2 SVGAGI (reference sequence). This CDR3 contains 13 residues.

In its sample, this clone was seen once. V gene TRBV6-1 combines with J gene TRBJ2-3; 8 bases are shared with TRBD2. The CDR3 totals 15 residues. V dropped 5 bases and J dropped 3; count of bases not matched to a gene: 7. Germline CDR1 MNHNS, CDR2 SASEGT. Here the CDR3 reads CASSSGGRSTDTQYF. The CDR3 DNA follows: TGTGCCAGCAGTTCGGGCGGGAGGAGTACAGATACGCAGTATTTT.

This clone has a handful of counts. The chain combines TRBV5-4 with TRBJ1-2; 11 nucleotides line up with TRBD1. CDR3 length: 15 amino acids. The junction had 8 bases not matched to a gene; V was cut back by 4 bases and J by 6 bases. CDR1 is SGHNT and CDR2 is YYREEE in the germline V gene (reference sequence). The CDR3 spells CASSTAGQGADGYTF. The CDR3 region has the DNA TGTGCCAGCAGCACCGCAGGACAGGGGGCGGATGGCTACACCTTC.

This chain joins TRBV7-8 and TRBJ2-2; 9 positions agree with TRBD2. Germline lookup yields CDR1 SGHVS and CDR2 FQNEAQ. The CDR3 is made up of 16 amino acids. V lost 4 bases and J lost 3; bases outside the gene matches: 6. The CDR3 protein is CASSSLAGRDTGELFF. DNA for the CDR3: TGTGCCAGCAGCTCCCTAGCGGGGAGGGACACCGGGGAGCTGTTTTTT.

This sequence joins TRBV10-3 and TRBJ1-5; 7 bases are a match to TRBD1. V lost 2 bases and J lost 2; bases outside the gene matches: 6. The CDR3 is 16 residues long. Germline V gene lookup returns CDR1 ENHRY and CDR2 SYGVKD. The CDR3 DNA reads TGTGCCATCAGTGAGGACCGACAGGGCGGCAATCAGCCCCAGCATTTT. Protein: CAISEDRQGGNQPQHF.

V is TRBV9 and J is TRBJ2-3; D remains ambiguous. V lost 5 bases and J 6 bases, leaving 10 bases between the germline ends. This CDR3 spans 12 amino acids. CDR1 and CDR2 (germline): SGDLS, YYNGEE. The CDR3 region has the DNA TGTGCCAGCAGTGAAGACTGGGATACGCAGTATTTT. It codes for CASSEDWDTQYF.

The chain couples TRBV2 to TRBJ2-7, with TRBD1 matching over 9 bases. The V and J ends lost 5 bases and 4 bases, in that order; junction bases with no gene match: 9. This CDR3 is built from 15 residues. Germline-derived CDR1 and CDR2 are SNHLY and FYNNEI. The CDR3 sequence: CASSSRPTGGYEQYF. The DNA of the CDR3 is TGTGCCAGCAGTTCCCGCCCGACAGGGGGATACGAGCAGTACTTC.

The chain carries TRBV6-1 and TRBJ2-2, with a tentative D call TRBD2 (5 bases). Germline V CDR1 and CDR2: MNHNS, SASEGT. The CDR3 sequence is 15 residues long. Trimming took 4 bases from V and 5 from J, leaving 14 bases between them. The CDR3 DNA sequence: TGTGCCAGCAGTGCCACCCCCTGGAGGACCGGGGAGCTGTTTTTT. This sequence encodes CASSATPWRTGELFF.

The V gene is TRBV5-1, the J gene TRBJ2-2; the match to TRBD1 covers 9 bases. J lost 3 bases, V lost 7 bases, and 7 bases had no gene match. Per germline, CDR1 SGHRS and CDR2 YFSETQ. The CDR3 spans 15 residues. The CDR3 DNA follows: TGCGCCAGCGAATCAGGGACAGGGCACACCGGGGAGCTGTTTTTT. It codes for CASESGTGHTGELFF.

This clone occurred a few times. The V and J genes are TRBV5-1 and TRBJ2-5; 7 nucleotides match TRBD1. CDR1 is SGHRS and CDR2 is YFSETQ in the germline V gene. This CDR3 comprises 14 residues. With 1 base clipped from V and 7 bases from J, the junction kept 7 bases outside the gene matches. The DNA of the CDR3 is TGCGCCAGCAGCTTGAGACAGGGATCCGGGACCCAGTACTTC. It yields the protein CASSLRQGSGTQYF. The full variable domain, with the rest looked up from reference TRBV5-1 and TRBJ2-5, is KAGVTQTPRYLIKTRGQQVTLSCSPISGHRSVSWYQQTPGQGLQFLFEYFSETQRNKGNFPGRFSGRQFSNSRSEMNVSTLELGDSALYLCASSLRQGSGTQYFGPGTRLLVL.